The rows below give T cell receptor beta chains drawn from one sample of a study of blood T cell repertoires in COVID-19. Only in-frame clones appear in the TCRdb table, and some are missing; sequencing was by immunoSEQ multiplex PCR. The data show about 70,000 clones, approximately 92% seen once. Source material: peripheral blood. These TCRs come from a man aged 50 to 59 with acute or convalescent COVID-19. CDR3s include the opening cysteine and the closing phenylalanine or tryptophan. D genes are given only for firm matches. Size values are once, few and many counts, or a class for expanded clones, and some rows have none.

D gene: NA; V gene: TRBV28; clone size: NA; J gene: TRBJ1-1; CDR3 protein: CASSFGDMNTEAFF; CDR3 DNA: TGTGCCAGCAGTTTCGGGGACATGAACACTGAAGCTTTCTTT
D gene: NA; V gene: TRBV5-6; clone size: NA; J gene: TRBJ2-1; CDR3 protein: CASSRLEANEQFF; CDR3 DNA: TGTGCCAGCAGCAGACTAGAAGCGAATGAGCAGTTCTTC
D gene: NA; V gene: TRBV12-3/TRBV12-4; clone size: NA; J gene: TRBJ2-1; CDR3 protein: CASRVSSYNEQFF; CDR3 DNA: TGTGCCAGCAGGGTTAGCTCCTACAATGAGCAGTTCTTC
D gene: NA; V gene: TRBV14; clone size: NA; J gene: TRBJ2-5; CDR3 protein: CASSKDLVQETQYF; CDR3 DNA: TGTGCCAGCAGCAAGGACTTGGTGCAAGAGACCCAGTACTTC
D gene: TRBD1; V gene: TRBV5-4; clone size: NA; J gene: TRBJ2-3; CDR3 protein: CASSRDRGKDTQYF; CDR3 DNA: TGTGCCAGCAGCCGGGACAGGGGGAAGGATACGCAGTATTTT
D gene: NA; V gene: TRBV29-1; clone size: NA; J gene: TRBJ2-3; CDR3 protein: CSVEVTVADTQYF; CDR3 DNA: TGCAGCGTTGAAGTTACAGTTGCAGATACGCAGTATTTT
D gene: TRBD1; V gene: TRBV6-2/TRBV6-3; clone size: NA; J gene: TRBJ2-7; CDR3 protein: CASSSRDRSSYEQYF; CDR3 DNA: TGTGCCAGCAGTTCTCGGGACAGGAGCTCCTACGAGCAGTACTTC
D gene: NA; V gene: TRBV28; clone size: NA; J gene: TRBJ1-1; CDR3 protein: CASSSHSVSEAFF; CDR3 DNA: TGTGCCAGCAGTTCCCACTCGGTTTCTGAAGCTTTCTTT
D gene: TRBD1; V gene: TRBV28; clone size: NA; J gene: TRBJ2-3; CDR3 protein: CASSLGQYTDTQYF; CDR3 DNA: TGTGCCAGCAGTTTGGGACAGTACACAGATACGCAGTATTTT
D gene: NA; V gene: TRBV21-1; clone size: NA; J gene: TRBJ2-3; CDR3 protein: CASSKKPIPSGRANSADTQYF; CDR3 DNA: TGTGCCAGCAGCAAAAAGCCCATCCCTAGCGGGAGGGCCAATAGTGCAGATACGCAGTATTTT
D gene: NA; V gene: TRBV24-1; clone size: few; J gene: TRBJ1-1; CDR3 protein: CATLIRAGPTEAFF; CDR3 DNA: TGTGCCACCCTAATTCGGGCAGGGCCTACTGAAGCTTTCTTT
D gene: TRBD1; V gene: TRBV30; clone size: few; J gene: TRBJ1-1; CDR3 protein: CAWDRDNTEAFF; CDR3 DNA: TGTGCCTGGGACAGGGACAACACTGAAGCTTTCTTT
D gene: NA; V gene: TRBV19; clone size: once; J gene: TRBJ1-2; CDR3 protein: CASSGQGDGYTF; CDR3 DNA: TGTGCCAGTAGTGGGCAGGGCGATGGCTACACCTTC
D gene: TRBD2; V gene: TRBV29-1; clone size: NA; J gene: TRBJ2-1; CDR3 protein: CSVEDTVAGINNEQFF; CDR3 DNA: TGCAGCGTTGAAGATACGGTAGCGGGGATTAACAATGAGCAGTTCTTC
D gene: NA; V gene: TRBV6-2/TRBV6-3; clone size: NA; J gene: TRBJ1-1; CDR3 protein: CASSYSGAAAEAFF; CDR3 DNA: TGTGCCAGCAGTTACTCTGGGGCGGCGGCTGAAGCTTTCTTT
D gene: TRBD2; V gene: TRBV6-5; clone size: NA; J gene: TRBJ2-7; CDR3 protein: CASSSLAGGSYEQYF; CDR3 DNA: TGTGCCAGCAGTTCCTTAGCGGGAGGGAGCTACGAGCAGTACTTC